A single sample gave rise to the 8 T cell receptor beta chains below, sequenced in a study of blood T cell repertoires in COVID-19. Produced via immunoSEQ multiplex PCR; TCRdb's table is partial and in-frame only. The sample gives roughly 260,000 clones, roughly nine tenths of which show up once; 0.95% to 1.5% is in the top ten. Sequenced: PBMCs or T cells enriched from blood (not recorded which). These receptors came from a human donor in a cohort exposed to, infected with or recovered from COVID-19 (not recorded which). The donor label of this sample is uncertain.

The DNA for the CDR3 is TGTGCCAGCCACCAGGGGGCCCCTGGGGCCAACGTCCTGACTTTC. Its translation is CASHQGAPGANVLTF. This chain links TRBV6-5 with TRBJ2-6; 8 positions agree with TRBD1. The germline gives CDR1 MNHEY, CDR2 SVGAGI. The CDR3 totals 15 residues. The V gene end was trimmed by 8 bases and the J gene end by 2 bases; junction bases not matched to a gene: 5.

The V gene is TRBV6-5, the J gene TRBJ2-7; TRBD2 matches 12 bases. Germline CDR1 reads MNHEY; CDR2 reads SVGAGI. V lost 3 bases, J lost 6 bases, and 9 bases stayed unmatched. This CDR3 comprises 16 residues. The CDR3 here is CASSYYLAGGKSEQYF. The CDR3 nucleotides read TGTGCCAGCAGTTATTACCTAGCGGGGGGGAAAAGCGAGCAGTACTTC.

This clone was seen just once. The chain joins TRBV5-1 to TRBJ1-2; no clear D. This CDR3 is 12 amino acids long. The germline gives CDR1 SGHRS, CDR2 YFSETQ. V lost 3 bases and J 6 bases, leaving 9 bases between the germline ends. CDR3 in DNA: TGCGCCAGCAGCTCCGGAGGACATGGCTACACCTTC. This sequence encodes CASSSGGHGYTF.

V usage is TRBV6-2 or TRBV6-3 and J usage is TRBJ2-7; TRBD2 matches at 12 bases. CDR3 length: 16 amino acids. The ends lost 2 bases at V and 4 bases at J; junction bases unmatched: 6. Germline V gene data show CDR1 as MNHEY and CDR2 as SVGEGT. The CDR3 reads CASSYQLLAGGYEQYF. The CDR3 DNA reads TGTGCCAGCAGTTACCAATTACTAGCGGGGGGATACGAGCAGTACTTC.

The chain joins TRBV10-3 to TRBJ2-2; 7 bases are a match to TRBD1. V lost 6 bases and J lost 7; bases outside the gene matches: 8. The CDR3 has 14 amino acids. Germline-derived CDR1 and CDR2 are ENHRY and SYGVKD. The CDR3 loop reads CAIRADRASGELFF. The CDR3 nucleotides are TGTGCCATCAGGGCTGACAGGGCAAGCGGGGAGCTGTTTTTT.

The CDR3 reads CASAPSATNEKLFF. CDR3 sequence (DNA): TGTGCCAGTGCTCCTTCGGCAACTAATGAAAAACTGTTTTTT. The genes are TRBV19 and TRBJ1-4; D remains unclear. Trimming cost V 8 bases and J 0 bases, with 10 bases left between them. CDR3 length: 14 residues. Germline V gene data show CDR1 as LNHDA and CDR2 as SQIVND (reference sequence).

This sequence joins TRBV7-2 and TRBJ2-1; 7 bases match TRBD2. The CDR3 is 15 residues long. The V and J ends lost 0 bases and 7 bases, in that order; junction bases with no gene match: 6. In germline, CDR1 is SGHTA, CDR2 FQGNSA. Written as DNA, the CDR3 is TGTGCCAGCAGCTTAGCGCTAGACGGGGGGAATGAGCAGTTCTTC. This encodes CASSLALDGGNEQFF.

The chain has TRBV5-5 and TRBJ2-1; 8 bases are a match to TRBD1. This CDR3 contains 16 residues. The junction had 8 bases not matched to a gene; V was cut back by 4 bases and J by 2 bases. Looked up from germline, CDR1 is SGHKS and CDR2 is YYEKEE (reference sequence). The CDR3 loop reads CASSRPTGVAYNEQFF. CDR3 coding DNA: TGTGCCAGCAGCAGGCCGACAGGGGTCGCCTACAATGAGCAGTTCTTC.